Sequencing of this T cell receptor (beta chain) was carried out in a study of T cell responses to AZD1222 COVID-19 vaccine. Method: immunoSEQ multiplex PCR; TCRdb's copy keeps in-frame clones and lacks some. The sample consists of 200,000 or so clones, 80% to 90% of them appearing once. A remark on this clone: Its cognate antigen is unknown.

Overall study findings and caveats: Among spike-specific TCRs, nearly half reportedly target unmutated variant regions.

The CDR3 runs 15 residues. V lost 2 bases to trimming and J lost 5 bases, with 15 bases between them. The germline CDR1 and CDR2 sequences are SSHAT and FNYEAQ (reference sequence). The rearrangement uses TRBV7-7 and TRBJ2-5; possibly TRBD1 for D (8 bases). This TCR came from an adult in good health. The specimen comprised peripheral blood, sampled on day 0 of MenACWY control vaccination. CDR3: CASSLSTGGGETQYF. The CDR3 DNA reads as TGTGCCAGCAGCTTATCTACAGGGGGAGGGGAGACCCAGTACTTC.